This TCR beta chain originates from a study of CD8+CD57+ T cells in acquired aplastic anemia. Study conclusions and caveats: Significance was not reached for CD8+ Simpson's diversity between patients and controls.

Points on this clonotype: What it recognizes is unknown. A much larger clone differs by one base, so this may be a read error. Since no conserved phenylalanine or tryptophan closes the CDR3, a read error is the likely cause.

Previously, flow cytometry had revealed CD8+CD57+ cell expansion in the patients chosen for sequencing. With no exception, the patients had severe acquired aplastic anemia. There was no therapy given to any patient before the blood sampling took place. Genomic DNA served as template for TCR beta VDJ and CDR3 profiling. Each CDR3 protein is one row after TCRdb ran MiXCR on the reads. The sample includes 150,000 or so distinct CDR3 sequences, 45% to 55% of them seen just once. The source is a human donor with aplastic anemia. The sequenced material came from sorted CD4+, CD8+, or CD8+CD57+ T cells (not recorded which) from PBMCs.

The CDR3 here is CASSYVQTGLVSYEQYL. As DNA, the CDR3 is TGTGCCAGCAGTTACGTCCAAACAGGGCTCGTCTCCTACGAGCAGTACCTC. The gene calls are TRBV6-2 or TRBV6-3 and TRBJ2-7; a weak D match, TRBD1 (6 bases). Trimming pared 2 bases from V and 0 bases from J, leaving 17 bases between. The length of the CDR3 is 17 residues. The germline V gene encodes CDR1 MNHEY and CDR2 SVGEGT.